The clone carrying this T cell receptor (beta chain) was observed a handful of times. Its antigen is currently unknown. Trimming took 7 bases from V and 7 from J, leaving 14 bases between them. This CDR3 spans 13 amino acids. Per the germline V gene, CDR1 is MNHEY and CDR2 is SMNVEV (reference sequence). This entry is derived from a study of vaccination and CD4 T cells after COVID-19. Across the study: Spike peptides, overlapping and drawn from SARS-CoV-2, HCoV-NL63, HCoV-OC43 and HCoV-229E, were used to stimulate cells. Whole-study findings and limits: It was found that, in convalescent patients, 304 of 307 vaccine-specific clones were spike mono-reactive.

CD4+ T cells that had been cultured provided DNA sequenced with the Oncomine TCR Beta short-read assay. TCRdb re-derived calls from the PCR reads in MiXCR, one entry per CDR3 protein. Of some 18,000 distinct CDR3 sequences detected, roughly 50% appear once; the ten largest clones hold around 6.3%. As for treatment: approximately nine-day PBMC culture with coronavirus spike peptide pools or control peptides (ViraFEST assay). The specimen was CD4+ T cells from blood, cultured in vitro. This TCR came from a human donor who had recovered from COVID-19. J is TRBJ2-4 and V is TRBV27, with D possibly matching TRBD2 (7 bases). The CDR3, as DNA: TGTGCCAGCAACGGGGGCGGGAGCAACATTCAGTACTTC. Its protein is CASNGGGSNIQYF.